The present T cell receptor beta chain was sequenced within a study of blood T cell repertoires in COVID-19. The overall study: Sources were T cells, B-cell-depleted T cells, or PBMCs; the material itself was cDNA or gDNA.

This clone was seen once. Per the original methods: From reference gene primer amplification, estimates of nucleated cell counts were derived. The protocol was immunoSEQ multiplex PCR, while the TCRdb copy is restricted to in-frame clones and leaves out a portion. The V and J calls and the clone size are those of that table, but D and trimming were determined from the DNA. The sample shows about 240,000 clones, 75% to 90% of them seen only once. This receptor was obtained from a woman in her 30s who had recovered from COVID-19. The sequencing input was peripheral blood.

This CDR3 is CASSVTGHDIQYF. The CDR3 bases are TGTGCCAGCAGCGTTACGGGACACGACATTCAGTACTTC. The genes are TRBV5-4 and TRBJ2-4, with TRBD1 as a possible D gene (6 bases). This CDR3 region has 13 residues. The V gene's germline CDR1 is SGHNT and CDR2 YYREEE (reference sequence). V was cut by 4 bases and J by 8 bases, with 13 bases left in between.